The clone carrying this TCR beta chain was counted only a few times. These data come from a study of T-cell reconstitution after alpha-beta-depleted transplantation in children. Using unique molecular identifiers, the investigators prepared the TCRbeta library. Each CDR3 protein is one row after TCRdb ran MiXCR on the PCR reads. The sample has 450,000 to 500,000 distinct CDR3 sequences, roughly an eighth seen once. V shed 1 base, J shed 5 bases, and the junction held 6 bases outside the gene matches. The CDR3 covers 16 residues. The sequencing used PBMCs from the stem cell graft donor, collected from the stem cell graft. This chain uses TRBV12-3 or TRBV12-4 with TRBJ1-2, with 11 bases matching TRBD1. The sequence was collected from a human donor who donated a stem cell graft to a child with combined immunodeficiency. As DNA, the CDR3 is TGTGCCAGCAGTTTAGGTGGGACAGGGGGACGATATGGCTACACCTTC. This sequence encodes CASSLGGTGGRYGYTF.